This T cell receptor beta chain was sequenced during a study of identical twins. V lost 6 bases, J lost 6 bases, and 10 bases lay in between. The CDR3 runs 12 residues. Germline assignment: CDR1 MNHEY and CDR2 SVGEGT. A single record per CDR3 protein comes from TCRdb applying MiXCR to the 5' RACE reads. The repertoire holds 1.5 million to 2 million distinct CDR3 sequences, with under 35% as singletons. The specimen sequenced was cord blood. The TCR was taken from a newborn girl in good health. The chain combines TRBV6-2 or TRBV6-3 with TRBJ2-3; D is unclear. DNA for the CDR3: TGTGCCAGCAGGGCAGGTGGGGATACGCAGTATTTT. It is translated as CASRAGGDTQYF.